The 3 T cell receptor beta chains reported below all come from one sample, sequenced in a study of siplizumab effects on memory and regulatory T cells. Assay: immunoSEQ multiplex PCR; the TCRdb copy retains only in-frame clones and omits some. The data show tens of thousands of clones, about 97% seen once. Source material: naive CD4+ T cells sorted from blood. These TCRs come from a human donor in good health.

There are a few counts of this clone. The rearrangement uses TRBV6-1 and TRBJ2-1; 13 bases match TRBD2. V trimming: 4 bases; J trimming: 4 bases; junction bases outside the gene matches: 1. CDR1 and CDR2 from the germline V gene are MNHNS and SASEGT. This CDR3 region has 15 residues. CDR3 region: CASSGTSGRYNEQFF. CDR3 coding DNA: TGTGCCAGCAGTGGGACTAGCGGGAGATACAATGAGCAGTTCTTC.

The V gene is TRBV5-1, the J gene TRBJ2-3; TRBD1 or TRBD2 may be the D gene (6 bases each). Trimming took off 0 bases at V and 4 bases at J, with 9 bases between the two ends. This CDR3 region has 14 residues. Germline V gene lookup returns CDR1 SGHRS and CDR2 YFSETQ. The CDR3 protein is CASSLVEGADTQYF. The CDR3 DNA is TGCGCCAGCAGCTTGGTGGAGGGGGCAGATACGCAGTATTTT.

The chain couples TRBV28 to TRBJ1-1; the match to TRBD1 covers 7 bases. Per the germline V gene, CDR1 is MDHEN and CDR2 is SYDVKM. V lost 5 bases, J lost 9 bases, and 6 bases stayed unmatched. This CDR3 has 12 amino acids. For the CDR3, the DNA is TGTGCCAGCAGTACACAGGGGTCTCAAGCTTTCTTT. The encoded protein is CASSTQGSQAFF.